These 25 T cell receptor beta chains were all obtained from the same sample, sequenced in a study of cytomegalovirus exposure and HLA in healthy donors. Profiled with immunoSEQ multiplex PCR; TCRdb holds only in-frame clones, not every one. The repertoire includes about 360,000 clones, roughly 90% of them detected once, and roughly 0.82% sits in the top ten. Input material: PBMCs. The receptor source for this set is a woman aged 18 to 35 in good health and CMV-seronegative.

The chain joins TRBV4-2 to TRBJ2-1, with TRBD2 matching over 9 bases. With 4 bases clipped from V and 5 bases from J, the junction kept 12 bases outside the gene matches. Per the germline V gene, CDR1 is LGHNA and CDR2 is YNFKEQ. The CDR3 sequence is 17 residues long. CDR3 amino acids: CASSPYVAGGRNNEQFF. CDR3 in DNA: TGTGCCAGCAGCCCTTACGTTGCGGGAGGGCGGAACAATGAGCAGTTCTTC.

V usage is TRBV7-9 and J usage is TRBJ1-1; D call uncertain. V lost 5 bases to trimming and J lost 4 bases, with 14 bases between them. The CDR3 length is 14 residues. Germline values: CDR1 SEHNR, CDR2 FQNEAQ (reference sequence). The CDR3 spells CASSPLTSGTEAFF. The CDR3 bases are TGTGCCAGCAGCCCTTTAACCTCGGGCACTGAAGCTTTCTTT.

The rearrangement links TRBV4-2 to TRBJ1-4; 9 nucleotides align to TRBD1. Unmatched junction bases numbered 10, after V lost 4 bases and J lost 7 bases. Germline CDR1 is LGHNA and CDR2 is YNFKEQ. The CDR3 extends over 16 amino acids. The CDR3 DNA reads as TGTGCCAGCAGCCCTTCCCCCGGGACAGGGAGTGAAAAACTGTTTTTT. This encodes CASSPSPGTGSEKLFF.

V gene TRBV9 combines with J gene TRBJ1-5, with D unclear. V lost 4 bases, J lost 0 bases, and 11 bases lay in between. The germline V gene encodes CDR1 SGDLS and CDR2 YYNGEE. The CDR3 has 15 amino acids. CDR3 sequence (DNA): TGTGCCAGCAGCCCCGATCAGTATAGCAATCAGCCCCAGCATTTT. Translation: CASSPDQYSNQPQHF.

The V and J genes are TRBV29-1 and TRBJ1-1; D is undetermined. Per germline, CDR1 SQVTM and CDR2 ANQGSEA. Trimming removed 5 bases at V and 4 bases at J, with 17 bases between. The CDR3 contains 14 residues. The CDR3 nucleotides are TGCAGCGTTTCCGTACCCACTCGGGTCACTGAAGCTTTCTTT. This codes for CSVSVPTRVTEAFF.

This chain uses TRBV5-6 with TRBJ1-4; 7 bases fit TRBD1. The ends lost 4 bases at V and 7 bases at J; junction bases unmatched: 7. Germline V gene sequence: CDR1 SGHDT, CDR2 YYEEEE. This CDR3 comprises 14 residues. CDR3 region: CASSPTGDGEKLFF. CDR3 bases: TGTGCCAGCAGCCCTACAGGGGATGGTGAAAAACTGTTTTTT.

This clone was detected once. The chain couples TRBV25-1 to TRBJ1-4, with TRBD1 matching over 8 bases. Germline V gene data show CDR1 as MGHDK and CDR2 as SYGVNS. Unmatched junction bases numbered 6, after V lost 1 base and J lost 5 bases. This CDR3 has 16 amino acids. The CDR3 spells CASSEWGGQENEKLFF. CDR3 DNA sequence: TGTGCCAGCAGTGAATGGGGGGGACAGGAAAATGAAAAACTGTTTTTT.

The V call is TRBV2, the J call TRBJ2-5, with 15 bases matching TRBD2. The V and J ends lost 4 bases and 3 bases, in that order; junction bases with no gene match: 9. The CDR3 loop spans 18 amino acids. The germline CDR1 and CDR2 sequences are SNHLY and FYNNEI. This chain's CDR3 is CASSGLGTSGGSEETQYF. The CDR3 DNA reads TGTGCCAGCAGTGGCTTAGGGACTAGCGGGGGGTCCGAAGAGACCCAGTACTTC.

The rearrangement joins TRBV11-2 to TRBJ2-5, with TRBD2 matching 16 bases. Germline values: CDR1 SGHAT, CDR2 FQNNGV. V was pared by 6 bases and J by 5 bases, with 3 bases of the junction left unmatched. The CDR3 consists of 15 residues. The CDR3 here is CASRGTSGGAETQYF. The DNA for the CDR3 is TGTGCCAGCAGGGGGACTAGCGGGGGGGCCGAGACCCAGTACTTC. Variable domain in full (rest from reference TRBV11-2 and TRBJ2-5): EAGVAQSPRYKIIEKRQSVAFWCNPISGHATLYWYQQILGQGPKLLIQFQNNGVVDDSQLPKDRFSAERLKGVDSTLKIQPAKLEDSAVYLCASRGTSGGAETQYFGPGTRLLVL.

The chain links TRBV30 to TRBJ2-1; possible D gene TRBD1, 6 bases. This CDR3 region has 18 residues. Trimming took off 1 base at V and 6 bases at J, with 25 bases between the two ends. Germline lookup yields CDR1 GTSNPN and CDR2 SVGIG (reference sequence). CDR3 in DNA: TGTGCCTGGAGTGGAATACAGTCCCGGGACAATCCTATCAATGAGCAGTTCTTC. This sequence encodes CAWSGIQSRDNPINEQFF. The full variable domain, completed using reference TRBV30 and TRBJ2-1, is SQTIHQWPATLVQPVGSPLSLECTVEGTSNPNLYWYRQAAGRGLQLLFYSVGIGQISSEVPQNLSASRPQDRQFILSSKKLLLSDSGFYLCAWSGIQSRDNPINEQFFGPGTRLTVL.

This clone is a singleton in its sample. This chain links TRBV5-8 with TRBJ2-5; 10 bases agree with TRBD1. Unmatched junction bases numbered 2, after V lost 7 bases and J lost 2 bases. Germline-derived CDR1 and CDR2 are SGHTS and YDEGEE. This CDR3 region has 13 residues. Here the CDR3 DNA reads TGTGCCAGCGAGGACAGGGGGCAAGAGACCCAGTACTTC. Amino acids: CASEDRGQETQYF.

This clone was recorded once. This chain links TRBV29-1 with TRBJ2-1; TRBD2 matches at 7 bases. The CDR3 consists of 12 residues. Unmatched junction bases numbered 10, after V lost 7 bases and J lost 10 bases. Germline lookup yields CDR1 SQVTM and CDR2 ANQGSEA. The CDR3, as DNA: TGCAGCGGAATTGGGGGGGGTGCGGAGCAGTTCTTC. Translated: CSGIGGGAEQFF.

This sequence joins TRBV5-1 and TRBJ2-1; 11 nucleotides align to TRBD1. This CDR3 contains 16 residues. J was trimmed by 5 bases and V by 8 bases; bases with no gene match: 12. Germline CDR1 reads SGHRS; CDR2 reads YFSETQ. In nucleotides, the CDR3 is TGCGCCAGTCTACCTACCGGGACAGGGGGAAACAATGAGCAGTTCTTC. Translation: CASLPTGTGGNNEQFF.

The chain has TRBV7-8 and TRBJ1-1; D remains ambiguous. The germline V and J ends were trimmed by 5 bases and 1 base, with 8 bases remaining between them. This CDR3 region has 13 residues. Germline CDR1 reads SGHVS; CDR2 reads FQNEAQ. The CDR3 DNA is TGTGCCAGCAGCCTCCTTCGGAACACTGAAGCTTTCTTT. As protein: CASSLLRNTEAFF. Complete variable domain (other parts from reference TRBV7-8 and TRBJ1-1): GAGVSQSPRYKVAKRGQDVALRCDPISGHVSLFWYQQALGQGPEFLTYFQNEAQLDKSGLPSDRFFAERPEGSVSTLKIQRTQQEDSAVYLCASSLLRNTEAFFGQGTRLTVV.

The chain links TRBV27 to TRBJ2-1, with 12 bases identical to TRBD2. The germline CDR1 and CDR2 sequences are MNHEY and SMNVEV (reference sequence). This CDR3 has 16 amino acids. V lost 6 bases, J lost 7 bases, and 10 bases stayed unmatched. This CDR3 reads CASSPSSGRARNEQFF. CDR3 nucleotides: TGTGCCAGCAGCCCTTCTAGCGGGAGGGCCAGAAATGAGCAGTTCTTC.

The V call is TRBV2, the J call TRBJ2-7; 11 nucleotides align to TRBD2. Germline V gene sequence: CDR1 SNHLY, CDR2 FYNNEI. V was pared by 4 bases and J by 5 bases, with 4 bases of the junction left unmatched. The CDR3 sequence is 14 residues long. The CDR3 reads CASSVTSGINEQYF. Written as DNA, the CDR3 is TGTGCCAGCAGTGTGACTAGCGGGATTAACGAGCAGTACTTC. The entire variable domain, with the rest obtained from reference TRBV2 and TRBJ2-7, is as follows: EPEVTQTPSHQVTQMGQEVILRCVPISNHLYFYWYRQILGQKVEFLVSFYNNEISEKSEIFDDQFSVERPDGSNFTLKIRSTKLEDSAMYFCASSVTSGINEQYFGPGTRLTVT.

This clone was observed once. The chain has TRBV30 and TRBJ1-6; D not certain. Germline CDR1 GTSNPN, CDR2 SVGIG (reference sequence). V lost 0 bases and J lost 9, with 6 bases in between. This CDR3 has 12 amino acids. The CDR3 spells CAWSVPTSPLHF. The CDR3 nucleotides read TGTGCCTGGAGTGTACCTACTTCACCCCTCCACTTT. Filled out from reference TRBV30 and TRBJ1-6, the complete variable domain reads SQTIHQWPATLVQPVGSPLSLECTVEGTSNPNLYWYRQAAGRGLQLLFYSVGIGQISSEVPQNLSASRPQDRQFILSSKKLLLSDSGFYLCAWSVPTSPLHFGNGTRLTVT.

This sequence joins TRBV4-2 and TRBJ1-1, with D possibly TRBD1 on 5 matching bases. CDR3 size: 15 residues. Trimming shortened V by 3 bases and J by 1 base, and 12 bases separated the two germline ends. Germline lookup yields CDR1 LGHNA and CDR2 YNFKEQ. CDR3 coding DNA: TGTGCCAGCAGCCATCAATTCGGACAGAACACTGAAGCTTTCTTT. Its protein product is CASSHQFGQNTEAFF.

This clone has a handful of counts. This rearrangement joins TRBV5-1 to TRBJ2-7, with D perhaps matching TRBD2 (6 bases). The CDR3 spans 14 residues. V was cut by 4 bases and J by 6 bases, with 17 bases left in between. Per the germline V gene, CDR1 is SGHRS and CDR2 is YFSETQ. The DNA of the CDR3 is TGCGCCAGCAGCCCGGGGGAGACGCTTGTCGAGCAGTACTTC. It encodes CASSPGETLVEQYF.

The chain is built from TRBV4-1 and TRBJ1-1; D may be TRBD1 (5 bases). Trimming took off 2 bases at V and 0 bases at J, with 13 bases between the two ends. Germline CDR1 MGHRA, CDR2 YSYEKL. This CDR3 is built from 16 residues. DNA of the CDR3: TGCGCCAGCAGCCAACCCTTTGACAGATTGAACACTGAAGCTTTCTTT. Protein: CASSQPFDRLNTEAFF.

The CDR3 DNA sequence: TGTGCCAGCAGCTTAAACCCAGGGACCTACGAGCAGTACTTC. This codes for CASSLNPGTYEQYF. V gene TRBV7-3 combines with J gene TRBJ2-7; possible D gene TRBD1, 5 bases. The germline V gene encodes CDR1 SGHTA and CDR2 FQGTGA. This CDR3 is 14 amino acids long. V lost 1 base and J lost 2, with 9 bases in between.

The chain couples TRBV5-1 to TRBJ1-1; TRBD1 might be the D (5 bases). V gave up 4 bases and J gave up 7 bases, with 11 bases separating them. Germline V gene sequence: CDR1 SGHRS, CDR2 YFSETQ. The CDR3 contains 12 residues. The CDR3 loop reads CASSRVGDEAFF. The CDR3 coding sequence is TGCGCCAGCAGCCGTGTAGGGGATGAAGCTTTCTTT.

V gene TRBV5-1 combines with J gene TRBJ2-5, with 12 bases lining up with TRBD2. Germline V gene data show CDR1 as SGHRS and CDR2 as YFSETQ. V shed 5 bases, J shed 4 bases, and the junction held 3 bases outside the gene matches. The CDR3 has 14 amino acids. The CDR3 DNA is TGCGCCAGCAGTTCGGGACTAGCGGGAGAGACCCAGTACTTC. Translated, it gives CASSSGLAGETQYF.

The rearrangement uses TRBV2 and TRBJ2-6; TRBD2 matches at 9 bases. The CDR3 totals 19 residues. The V gene end was trimmed by 5 bases and the J gene end by 0 bases; junction bases not matched to a gene: 11. The germline gives CDR1 SNHLY, CDR2 FYNNEI. CDR3 residues: CASSYPTGLAVSGANVLTF. In DNA, the CDR3 is TGTGCCAGCAGTTACCCCACGGGACTAGCTGTCTCTGGGGCCAACGTCCTGACTTTC.

This chain uses TRBV7-9 with TRBJ2-2, with 13 bases that match TRBD2. Germline CDR1 reads SEHNR; CDR2 reads FQNEAQ (reference sequence). The CDR3 runs 19 residues. With 5 bases clipped from V and 1 base from J, the junction kept 10 bases outside the gene matches. CDR3 protein: CASSPGTSGALKNTGELFF. The CDR3 region has the DNA TGTGCCAGCAGCCCCGGGACTAGCGGGGCACTAAAGAACACCGGGGAGCTGTTTTTT.